The 4 T cell receptor beta chains below come from one sample, sequenced in a study of vaccination and CD4 T cells after COVID-19. At the Johns Hopkins FTIC core, DNA taken from cultured CD4+ T cells was sequenced by way of the Oncomine TCR Beta short-read assay. TCRdb ran MiXCR on the PCR reads and lists one entry per CDR3 protein. The table records 15,000 to 20,000 distinct CDR3 sequences, 47% of them present only once. Their cognate antigens are unknown. As to treatment: 10-day PBMC culture with coronavirus spike peptide pools or control peptides (ViraFEST assay). The sequenced sample was CD4+ T cells from blood, cultured in vitro, obtained before SARS-CoV-2 vaccination. The source is a human donor who had recovered from COVID-19.

This clonotype was seen a few times. This sequence joins TRBV5-1 and TRBJ1-6; 7 bases agree with TRBD1. This CDR3 has 15 residues. The germline V gene encodes CDR1 SGHRS and CDR2 YFSETQ. The V gene end was trimmed by 4 bases and the J gene end by 5 bases; junction bases not matched to a gene: 6. The CDR3 loop reads CASSAGTANNSPLHF. The CDR3 DNA reads as TGCGCCAGCAGCGCTGGGACAGCTAATAATTCACCCCTCCACTTT.

V usage is TRBV3-1 and J usage is TRBJ2-3, with 9 bases lining up with TRBD2. Germline loops: CDR1 LGHDT, CDR2 YNNKEL (reference sequence). The CDR3 loop spans 14 amino acids. Losses at the gene ends were 4 bases for V and 7 bases for J; bases not matched to a gene: 6. The CDR3 sequence: CASSLLAGSNTQYF. DNA for the CDR3: TGTGCCAGCAGCCTCCTAGCGGGATCGAATACGCAGTATTTT.

The J gene is TRBJ1-1, the V gene TRBV27, with D perhaps matching TRBD1 (6 bases). The ends were cut back, 2 bases at V and 1 base at J, with 11 bases in the middle. The CDR3 is 15 residues long. From germline, CDR1 is MNHEY and CDR2 SMNVEV (reference sequence). The CDR3 region is CASSLRAGANTEAFF. Written as DNA, the CDR3 is TGTGCCAGCAGTTTAAGGGCAGGGGCGAACACTGAAGCTTTCTTT.

The CDR3 spells CAHSRLASSGELFF. The CDR3 DNA follows: TGTGCCCACTCCCGGCTAGCGTCATCCGGGGAGCTGTTTTTT. The chain has TRBV7-9 and TRBJ2-2, with D possibly matching TRBD2 (6 bases). The length of the CDR3 is 14 residues. Germline-derived CDR1 and CDR2 are SEHNR and FQNEAQ (reference sequence). The V end was cut by 11 bases, the J end by 6 bases, with 19 bases between.